This T cell receptor (beta chain) is from a study of OX40 agonist ivuxolimab in advanced cancers. Study in general: Of mixed ages from 23 to 79 and averaging roughly 60 years, the group was around 78% male. Study findings and constraints: Expanded peripheral T cells had an undetermined antigen specificity.

In regard to this clone: What it binds is unknown.

Germline V lookup: CDR1 LGHNA, CDR2 YNFKEQ. The CDR3 extends over 17 amino acids. J was trimmed by 5 bases and V by 4 bases; bases with no gene match: 8. Profiling relied on immunoSEQ multiplex PCR, and the TCRdb table lists in-frame clones only, not all of them. This sample has tens of thousands of clones, with approximately 91% found just once. This receptor was taken from an adult with an advanced solid tumor such as melanoma, head and neck, liver or kidney cancer. The sample was CD4+ or CD8+ T cells sorted from blood, taken in a trial of the OX40 agonist ivuxolimab. The rearrangement links TRBV4-2 to TRBJ2-2; 12 nucleotides agree with TRBD2. This CDR3 is CASSPLAGTSGTGELFF. DNA for the CDR3: TGTGCCAGCAGCCCCCTGGCAGGGACTAGCGGGACCGGGGAGCTGTTTTTT.